The subject of this entry is one TCR beta chain. Germline CDR1 SGDLS, CDR2 YYNGEE. There are 16 residues in the CDR3. Trimming removed 0 bases from V and 4 bases from J, with 13 bases in between. The data were taken from a study of CD8 T cells in Susac syndrome. With random hexamers, reverse transcription was performed on roughly 0.5 to 1 ug of RNA. TCRdb re-called the immunoSEQ multiplex PCR reads with MiXCR, one entry per CDR3 protein. The data hold over 95,000 distinct CDR3 sequences, with 85% to 95% observed a single time. The source material was CD4+ T cells from PBMCs. The chain recombines TRBV9 with TRBJ2-2, with a possible D match to TRBD1 (7 bases). The TCR originated in a human donor in good health. For the CDR3, the DNA is TGTGCCAGCAGCGTAGCTGTCCAGGGGGGCACCGGGGAGCTGTTTTTT. As protein: CASSVAVQGGTGELFF.